A single sample is the source of the 26 T cell receptor beta chains below, sequenced in a study of metastatic and nonmetastatic thyroid tumors. With MiXCR, TCRdb called clones anew from the PCR reads. The sample records some 50,000 clones, roughly 23% being singletons. Among the patients, none had received any treatment before thyroid surgery. Source material: blood. Receptors originate from a male donor with papillary thyroid cancer or a benign thyroid nodule (not recorded which). Some clones in this sample may be carry-over from other donors' samples.

This clone was seen repeatedly, ten times or more. This chain links TRBV29-1 with TRBJ2-1, with TRBD1 identical over 9 bases. The germline V gene encodes CDR1 SQVTM and CDR2 ANQGSEA. The CDR3 runs to 14 residues. V was pared by 2 bases and J by 6 bases, with 5 bases of the junction left unmatched. The CDR3 protein is CSVESGQGINEQFF. The CDR3 coding sequence is TGCAGCGTTGAAAGTGGACAGGGGATCAATGAGCAGTTCTTC.

This clone was recorded at least ten times. CDR3 bases: TGTGCCAGCAGCTTAGATTGGGACCCAGCCTACGAGCAGTACTTC. Protein sequence: CASSLDWDPAYEQYF. The chain links TRBV11-2 to TRBJ2-7, with D perhaps being TRBD1 or TRBD2 (5 bases each). Germline V lookup: CDR1 SGHAT, CDR2 FQNNGV. V was trimmed by 0 bases and J by 2 bases, leaving 11 bases between them. The CDR3 spans 15 residues.

This clone was seen only a few times. This sample includes further DNA sequences coding for the same CDR3. The gene calls are TRBV27 and TRBJ2-3; no clear D gene. V was pared by 2 bases and J by 0 bases, with 6 bases between. CDR3 length: 14 residues. Germline CDR1 and CDR2: MNHEY and SMNVEV (reference sequence). The CDR3 loop reads CASSLGPSTDTQYF. Here the CDR3 DNA reads TGTGCCAGCAGTTTAGGGCCTAGCACAGATACGCAGTATTTT.

The CDR3 loop reads CASSRSGQGATNEKLFF. In DNA, the CDR3 is TGCGCCAGCAGCCGGTCGGGACAGGGTGCAACTAATGAAAAACTGTTTTTT. This chain links TRBV5-1 with TRBJ1-4, with 9 bases aligning to TRBD1. The CDR3 sequence is 17 residues long. After removal of 4 bases from V and 0 bases from J, the junction contained 7 bases not matched to a gene. The germline gives CDR1 SGHRS, CDR2 YFSETQ.

This clone has ten or more counts. The genes are TRBV24-1 and TRBJ2-2; TRBD2 aligns across 8 bases. V was clipped by 7 bases and J by 3 bases; unmatched bases: 3. This CDR3 spans 14 amino acids. The germline gives CDR1 KGHDR, CDR2 SFDVKD. The CDR3 DNA sequence: TGTGCCACCAGGACTAGCGCGGACACCGGGGAGCTGTTTTTT. Its translation: CATRTSADTGELFF.

This clone was recorded at least ten times. J is TRBJ2-3 and V is TRBV2; D not certain. The CDR3 runs 11 residues. Germline CDR1 reads SNHLY; CDR2 reads FYNNEI. Trimming cost V 3 bases and J 6 bases, with 4 bases left between them. CDR3 DNA sequence: TGTGCCAGCAGTGACGTTGATACGCAGTATTTT. Its protein is CASSDVDTQYF.

Ten or more counts support this clone. This CDR3 is also generated by other DNA sequences in the sample. This sequence joins TRBV12-3 or TRBV12-4 and TRBJ1-5; no definite D call. CDR3 size: 14 residues. Trimming took off 3 bases at V and 2 bases at J, with 8 bases between the two ends. The CDR3, as DNA: TGTGCCAGCAGTTTTGGACGGGGCAATCAGCCCCAGCATTTT. Translation gives CASSFGRGNQPQHF.

There are many counts of this clone. The chain combines TRBV5-5 with TRBJ2-7, with 7 nucleotides matching TRBD1. The CDR3 runs to 13 residues. The junction had 3 bases not matched to a gene; V was cut back by 4 bases and J by 2 bases. CDR1 and CDR2 from the germline V gene are SGHKS and YYEKEE (reference sequence). The CDR3 DNA is TGTGCCAGCAGCGGTGGGACAGCCTACGAGCAGTACTTC. It is translated as CASSGGTAYEQYF. Using reference TRBV5-5 and TRBJ2-7 for the parts outside the CDR3, the full variable domain is DAGVTQSPTHLIKTRGQQVTLRCSPISGHKSVSWYQQVLGQGPQFIFQYYEKEERGRGNFPDRFSARQFPNYSSELNVNALLLGDSALYLCASSGGTAYEQYFGPGTRLTVT.

At least ten counts were recorded for this clone. This chain connects TRBV5-1 to TRBJ2-7, with D tentatively TRBD1 (6 bases). Germline V gene data show CDR1 as SGHRS and CDR2 as YFSETQ. The CDR3 contains 13 residues. V gave up 0 bases and J gave up 4 bases, with 8 bases separating them. CDR3 in amino acids: CASSLGGTYEQYF. CDR3 nucleotide sequence: TGCGCCAGCAGCTTGGGGGGGACATACGAGCAGTACTTC. Based on the CDR3 plus reference TRBV5-1 and TRBJ2-7, the full variable domain is KAGVTQTPRYLIKTRGQQVTLSCSPISGHRSVSWYQQTPGQGLQFLFEYFSETQRNKGNFPGRFSGRQFSNSRSEMNVSTLELGDSALYLCASSLGGTYEQYFGPGTRLTVT.

This clone was seen at least ten times. This rearrangement joins TRBV5-1 to TRBJ1-1, with 11 bases fitting TRBD1. V shed 0 bases and J 1 base; nucleotides not matched to a gene: 5. CDR1 and CDR2 (germline): SGHRS, YFSETQ. CDR3 length: 17 amino acids. The CDR3 nucleotides read TGCGCCAGCAGCTTGGCGGGACAGGGGGTTAAGAACACTGAAGCTTTCTTT. Translating gives CASSLAGQGVKNTEAFF.

This clone was counted at least ten times. V usage is TRBV5-1 and J usage is TRBJ2-1; no clear D gene. Trimming took 4 bases from V and 4 from J, leaving 18 bases between them. CDR3 length: 16 amino acids. CDR1 is SGHRS, CDR2 YFSETQ, per germline. CDR3 protein: CASSESRDVGYNEQFF. The DNA for the CDR3 is TGCGCCAGCAGCGAGTCAAGGGATGTGGGGTACAATGAGCAGTTCTTC. Variable domain in full (rest from reference TRBV5-1 and TRBJ2-1): KAGVTQTPRYLIKTRGQQVTLSCSPISGHRSVSWYQQTPGQGLQFLFEYFSETQRNKGNFPGRFSGRQFSNSRSEMNVSTLELGDSALYLCASSESRDVGYNEQFFGPGTRLTVL.

This clone was counted at least ten times. The rearrangement links TRBV4-1 to TRBJ2-7; perhaps TRBD1 as D (6 bases). The germline gives CDR1 MGHRA, CDR2 YSYEKL. The CDR3 sequence is 15 residues long. V dropped 1 base and J dropped 5 bases, with 15 bases sitting between them. The CDR3 DNA reads TGCGCCAGCAGCCAAGTGGTTAGGACAGCTAACGAGCAGTACTTC. It codes for CASSQVVRTANEQYF.

This clone was found a few times. The chain links TRBV14 to TRBJ1-2; D not certain. Trimming took off 0 bases at V and 3 bases at J, with 8 bases between the two ends. Germline loops: CDR1 SGHDN, CDR2 FVKESK. This CDR3 is built from 14 residues. As DNA, the CDR3 is TGTGCCAGCAGCCAAGACAGGTGGGACTATGGCTACACCTTC. Amino acid sequence: CASSQDRWDYGYTF.

This clone has a count of ten or more. The chain links TRBV5-1 to TRBJ2-2, with 9 bases fitting TRBD1. V lost 4 bases to trimming and J lost 6 bases; unmatched junction nucleotides: 4. This CDR3 comprises 14 residues. Germline V gene sequence: CDR1 SGHRS, CDR2 YFSETQ. CDR3 nucleotides: TGCGCCAGCAGCCTGGGACAGGGAGCCGGGGAGCTGTTTTTT. Encoded protein: CASSLGQGAGELFF.

This clone was counted many times. The chain is built from TRBV10-1 and TRBJ2-1; D tentatively fits TRBD1 or TRBD2 (5 bases each). Germline CDR1 and CDR2: WNHNN and SYGVQD (reference sequence). The CDR3 extends over 16 amino acids. Trimming shortened V by 2 bases and J by 2 bases, and 13 bases separated the two germline ends. For the CDR3, the DNA is TGCGCCAGCAGTGAGCACTCCGGGGCCGCCTACAATGAGCAGTTCTTC. Its protein product is CASSEHSGAAYNEQFF.

This clone came up many times. The genes are TRBV20-1 and TRBJ2-1; D not certain. Germline V gives CDR1 DFQATT, CDR2 SNEGSKA (reference sequence). V was pared by 2 bases and J by 7 bases, with 15 bases between. The CDR3 contains 14 residues. CDR3 sequence (DNA): TGCAGTGCTAGAACACCGACTGGGTGGAATGAGCAGTTCTTC. Its translation: CSARTPTGWNEQFF.

This clone was observed many times. The rearrangement uses TRBV20-1 and TRBJ2-6, with D perhaps matching TRBD1 (5 bases). This CDR3 contains 14 residues. Per the germline V gene, CDR1 is DFQATT and CDR2 is SNEGSKA (reference sequence). V was cut by 3 bases and J by 4 bases, with 10 bases left in between. CDR3 region: CSASGAGGANVLTF. CDR3 DNA: TGCAGTGCTAGTGGGGCCGGGGGGGCCAACGTCCTGACTTTC.

This clone occurred many times. This may come from a read error, since a much larger clone is one base off. The sample contains more than one DNA sequence encoding this CDR3. The V and J genes are TRBV27 and TRBJ2-3; D possibly matches TRBD1 or TRBD2 (6 bases each). There are 14 residues in the CDR3. V was pared by 2 bases and J by 5 bases, with 11 bases between. CDR1 and CDR2 from the germline V gene are MNHEY and SMNVEV (reference sequence). CDR3 nucleotide sequence: TGTGCCAGCAGTTTAAACGGGGGCGGAGATACGCAGTATTTT. Protein product: CASSLNGGGDTQYF.

This clone came up many times. The chain employs TRBV6-1 and TRBJ2-7; D may be TRBD1 or TRBD2 (7 bases each). Trimming stripped 7 bases from V and 5 bases from J, with 15 bases between. Germline CDR1 MNHNS, CDR2 SASEGT. This CDR3 has 13 residues. The CDR3 loop reads CASTQGGMNEQYF. CDR3 bases: TGTGCCAGCACCCAGGGGGGGATGAACGAGCAGTACTTC.

This clone appeared a few times. The chain has TRBV6-6 and TRBJ1-4; maybe TRBD1 (6 bases). Germline loops: CDR1 MNHNY, CDR2 SVGAGI (reference sequence). The CDR3 consists of 15 residues. Trimming shortened V by 0 bases and J by 8 bases, and 13 bases separated the two germline ends. CDR3 sequence (DNA): TGTGCCAGCAGTTACTCGGGGGGCGATGGAGAAAAACTGTTTTTT. It codes for CASSYSGGDGEKLFF.

Note on this clone: Because it lacks the conserved phenylalanine or tryptophan at the end, this CDR3 is likely a read error. The rearrangement links TRBV7-2 to TRBJ2-5; 8 bases are shared with TRBD1. This CDR3 is 15 amino acids long. Germline V gives CDR1 SGHTA, CDR2 FQGNSA. CDR3 sequence reads: CASSPGQGKLETQYL. The CDR3 DNA sequence: TGTGCAAGCAGCCCTGGACAGGGCAAACTGGAGACCCAGTACTTA.

This clone was observed many times. The J gene is TRBJ2-7, the V gene TRBV6-1; no firm D call. In germline, CDR1 is MNHNS, CDR2 SASEGT. Trimming took 5 bases from V and 1 from J, leaving 12 bases between them. The CDR3 is 14 amino acids. The CDR3 loop reads CASSPSTVSYEQYF. The CDR3 DNA follows: TGTGCCAGCAGTCCATCGACTGTTTCCTACGAGCAGTACTTC.

This clone was counted ten times or more. CDR3 sequence (DNA): TGTGCCAGCAGTGAAAGTCGGGGGAAGAGCGGGAGAGTCGATGAGCAGTTCTTC. This gives the protein CASSESRGKSGRVDEQFF. V usage is TRBV2 and J usage is TRBJ2-1; 8 bases match TRBD2. V lost 2 bases to trimming and J lost 8 bases; unmatched junction nucleotides: 17. Germline V gene data show CDR1 as SNHLY and CDR2 as FYNNEI. The length of the CDR3 is 18 residues.

J is TRBJ2-1 and V is TRBV6-1; no reliable D call. CDR3 size: 13 residues. Germline V gene sequence: CDR1 MNHNS, CDR2 SASEGT. Trimming took off 3 bases at V and 4 bases at J, with 7 bases between the two ends. Written as DNA, the CDR3 is TGTGCCAGCAGTGATCTGGGATACAATGAGCAGTTCTTC. Protein product: CASSDLGYNEQFF.

This clone came up a few times. The chain has TRBV2 and TRBJ1-5, with D maybe TRBD1 (5 bases). CDR1 SNHLY and CDR2 FYNNEI come from the germline V gene. The CDR3 is made up of 14 amino acids. V lost 8 bases and J 9 bases, leaving 20 bases between the germline ends. CDR3 protein: CASGDRGWGRPQHF. The CDR3 DNA sequence: TGTGCCAGCGGGGACCGGGGTTGGGGCCGGCCCCAGCATTTT. Full variable domain (remainder filled in from reference TRBV2 and TRBJ1-5): EPEVTQTPSHQVTQMGQEVILRCVPISNHLYFYWYRQILGQKVEFLVSFYNNEISEKSEIFDDQFSVERPDGSNFTLKIRSTKLEDSAMYFCASGDRGWGRPQHFGDGTRLSIL.

The chain joins TRBV4-1 to TRBJ2-7; TRBD1 aligns across 9 bases. The CDR3 consists of 15 residues. CDR1 MGHRA and CDR2 YSYEKL come from the germline V gene. Trimming took 1 base from V and 2 from J; bases not matched to a gene: 3. The CDR3 sequence is CASSQGGQGPYEQYF. The CDR3 DNA is TGCGCCAGCAGCCAAGGGGGACAGGGCCCCTACGAGCAGTACTTC.